This T cell receptor beta chain was recorded in a study of T-cell reconstitution after alpha-beta-depleted transplantation in children. Germline V gene sequence: CDR1 SGHRS, CDR2 YFSETQ. This CDR3 has 16 residues. V shed 3 bases, J shed 2 bases, and the junction held 7 bases outside the gene matches. The TCRbeta library incorporated unique molecular identifiers. TCRdb reprocessed the PCR reads with MiXCR, giving one entry per CDR3 protein. The sample lists about 640,000 distinct CDR3 sequences, over 15% occurring once. The clonotype comes from a human donor who donated a stem cell graft to a child with acute myeloid leukemia. The chain couples TRBV5-1 to TRBJ1-2; the match to TRBD1 covers 10 bases. The specimen comprised PBMCs from the stem cell graft donor, sampled from the stem cell graft. The CDR3 nucleotides are TGCGCCAGCAGCTCGACAGGGGGCGAAGGGAACTATGGCTACACCTTC. This translates into CASSSTGGEGNYGYTF.